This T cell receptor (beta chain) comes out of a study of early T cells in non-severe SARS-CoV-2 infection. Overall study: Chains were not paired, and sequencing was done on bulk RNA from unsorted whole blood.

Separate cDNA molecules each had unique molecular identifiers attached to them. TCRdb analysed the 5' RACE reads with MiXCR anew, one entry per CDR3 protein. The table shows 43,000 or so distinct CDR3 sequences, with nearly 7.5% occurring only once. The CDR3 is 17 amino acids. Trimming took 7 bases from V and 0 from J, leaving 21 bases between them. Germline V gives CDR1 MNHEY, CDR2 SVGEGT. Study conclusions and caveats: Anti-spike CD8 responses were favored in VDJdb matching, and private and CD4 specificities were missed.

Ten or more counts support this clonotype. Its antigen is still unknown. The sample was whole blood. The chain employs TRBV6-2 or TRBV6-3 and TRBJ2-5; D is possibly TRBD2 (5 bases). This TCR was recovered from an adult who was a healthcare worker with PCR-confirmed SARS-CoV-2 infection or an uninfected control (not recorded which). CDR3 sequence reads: CASTGILDGWYQETQYF. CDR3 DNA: TGTGCCAGCACCGGGATTCTGGACGGATGGTACCAAGAGACCCAGTACTTC.